This T cell receptor (beta chain) was identified in a study of blood T cells in healthy people across ages. The CDR3 loop spans 13 amino acids. V lost 6 bases, J lost 9 bases, and 10 bases stayed unmatched. Germline V gene lookup returns CDR1 DFQATT and CDR2 SNEGSKA (reference sequence). This clonotype was observed a handful of times. Together with a sample-barcoded 5' primer, a J-beta primer mix was included in a second PCR lasting roughly 6 to 12 cycles. TCRdb re-derived calls from the 5' RACE reads in MiXCR, one entry per CDR3 protein. Of 1.5 million to 2 million distinct CDR3 sequences listed, 28% are singletons.

The TCR originated in a woman in her 30s in good health. Sequenced: blood. This chain links TRBV20-1 with TRBJ2-1; 8 positions match TRBD1. The CDR3 protein is CSAAGQARGEQFF. The CDR3 DNA is TGCAGTGCCGCGGGACAGGCCCGTGGTGAGCAGTTCTTC.